The next 10 T cell receptor beta chains were all read from a single sample in a study of regulatory T cells in long-lasting Graves disease. Documented time point: newly diagnosed GD, antithyroid drugs for less than 3 months. The TCR library used RNA extracted from PBMCs. Construction of the TCR beta libraries employed iRepertoire HTBI primers in conjunction with Arm-PCR of CDR3 regions. Via MiXCR, TCRdb re-called the multiplex PCR reads, giving one row per CDR3 protein. The repertoire has roughly 500,000 distinct CDR3 sequences, 12% of them found once; the top ten carry around 10%. These sequences were also reported in another study, on T cells in Graves' hyperthyroidism and ophthalmopathy.

Specimen: peripheral blood mononuclear cells (PBMCs), collected at new diagnosis, from a patient treated with antithyroid drugs. The receptors were sampled from a young woman with Graves disease.

This clonotype was recorded many times. The chain is built from TRBV7-9 and TRBJ2-1; D is unclear. This CDR3 spans 13 amino acids. The V and J ends lost 7 bases and 3 bases respectively, with 10 bases between them. The germline V gene has CDR1 SEHNR and CDR2 FQNEAQ (reference sequence). The CDR3 DNA sequence: TGTGCCAGCACCGAGCCGAACTACAATGAGCAGTTCTTC. Translating gives CASTEPNYNEQFF.

The chain recombines TRBV27 with TRBJ2-1, with a tentative D call TRBD1 (5 bases). V shed 4 bases and J shed 5 bases, with 18 bases lying between them. CDR1 is MNHEY and CDR2 is SMNVEV in the germline V gene (reference sequence). This CDR3 comprises 16 residues. The CDR3 loop is CASSSIGLARDNEQFF. The CDR3 DNA is TGTGCCAGCAGTTCTATAGGCCTTGCCAGGGACAATGAGCAGTTCTTC.

This chain joins TRBV6-1 and TRBJ2-2; 12 bases map to TRBD1. Trimming removed 2 bases from V and 7 bases from J; junction bases left unmatched: 5. The CDR3 consists of 16 residues. Germline values: CDR1 MNHNS, CDR2 SASEGT. This CDR3 reads CASSEPGQGADGELFF. The CDR3 nucleotides are TGTGCCAGCAGTGAACCGGGACAGGGGGCCGACGGGGAGCTGTTTTTT.

The chain combines TRBV7-9 with TRBJ1-2, with 10 bases matching TRBD1. This CDR3 has 15 amino acids. Trimming at V came to 5 bases and at J to 4 bases, leaving 7 bases not matched to a gene. Germline CDR1 and CDR2: SEHNR and FQNEAQ (reference sequence). CDR3 sequence (DNA): TGTGCCAGCAGCCTTGGACAGGGGGTAGGCTATGGCTACACCTTC. Translation gives CASSLGQGVGYGYTF.

This clonotype was seen a handful of times. V gene TRBV5-1 combines with J gene TRBJ2-3, with TRBD1 matching over 9 bases. J lost 4 bases, V lost 4 bases, and 10 bases had no gene match. Germline CDR1 and CDR2: SGHRS and YFSETQ. CDR3 length: 16 residues. DNA for the CDR3: TGCGCCAGCAGCCCGTCCGGGACAGGGTTGGCAGATACGCAGTATTTT. Its translation is CASSPSGTGLADTQYF.

This clonotype has a handful of counts. The chain joins TRBV7-9 to TRBJ2-3; D remains unclear. This CDR3 comprises 15 residues. Germline CDR1 reads SEHNR; CDR2 reads FQNEAQ (reference sequence). Between the trimmed V and J ends, which lost 6 bases and 1 base, there was a span of 14 bases. The CDR3 here is CASSSTFEGTDTQYF. The CDR3 nucleotides read TGTGCCAGCAGTTCTACTTTCGAAGGCACAGATACGCAGTATTTT.

A word on this clonotype: It may be a read error: a sequence one base away is much more abundant. The chain joins TRBV30 to TRBJ1-1; tentatively, D is TRBD1 (5 bases). CDR3 size: 12 residues. Germline V lookup: CDR1 GTSNPN, CDR2 SVGIG (reference sequence). In DNA, the CDR3 is TGTGCCTGGAGTGTCAGGCAGGGCGAAGCTCTCTTT. Its translation: CAWSVRQGEALF.

This clonotype was seen repeatedly, ten times or more. V is TRBV6-2 or TRBV6-3 and J is TRBJ1-5, with D tentatively TRBD1 (6 bases). CDR1 and CDR2 from the germline V gene are MNHEY and SVGEGT. With 4 bases removed from V and 4 bases from J, the gap between germline ends came to 14 bases. CDR3 length equals 15 residues. The CDR3 region has the DNA TGTGCCAGCAGTTTAACAGGGAAGGGTAATCAGCCCCAGCATTTT. Encoded protein: CASSLTGKGNQPQHF.

There are many counts of this clonotype. The V gene is TRBV6-2 or TRBV6-3, the J gene TRBJ2-3; D unresolved. There are 12 residues in the CDR3. Germline V gene sequence: CDR1 MNHEY, CDR2 SVGEGT. V lost 5 bases to trimming and J lost 10 bases, with 13 bases between them. DNA for the CDR3: TGTGCCAGCAGTCCCGGCTTGTATGCGCAGTATTTT. Its translation is CASSPGLYAQYF.

On this clonotype itself: One base separates it from a far larger clone, so it is likely a read error. The chain couples TRBV9 to TRBJ2-5; no firm D call. Germline V gene data show CDR1 as SGDLS and CDR2 as YYNGEE. V was pared by 4 bases and J by 5 bases, with 12 bases between. The CDR3 has 13 residues. The CDR3 DNA is TGTGCCAGCAGCCAAGATTCTGGGGAGACCCAGTACTTC. Protein sequence: CASSQDSGETQYF.